Following are 30 T cell receptor beta chains from one sample sequenced in a study of blood T cell repertoires in COVID-19. TCRdb's table, derived via immunoSEQ multiplex PCR, lists solely in-frame clones and lacks some. The table shows about 54,000 clones, with approximately 87% occurring only once. The specimen was peripheral blood. These receptors were collected from a man in his forties with active COVID-19.

The chain couples TRBV28 to TRBJ2-5, with D tentatively TRBD2 (5 bases). The V end lost 2 bases, the J end lost 4 bases, and 14 bases lay between the germline ends. The germline gives CDR1 MDHEN, CDR2 SYDVKM. The CDR3 extends over 15 amino acids. The CDR3 sequence is CASSLEGPLRETQYF. The CDR3 region has the DNA TGTGCCAGCAGTTTAGAGGGCCCCTTAAGAGAGACCCAGTACTTC.

DNA for the CDR3: TGTGCCAGCAGCTTGGATCTGACAGGGGTGGAGACTGAAGCTTTCTTT. Translated: CASSLDLTGVETEAFF. The chain couples TRBV5-4 to TRBJ1-1; TRBD1 matches 8 bases. The CDR3 runs to 16 residues. The junction had 9 bases not matched to a gene; V was cut back by 0 bases and J by 5 bases. Germline CDR1 and CDR2: SGHNT and YYREEE (reference sequence).

The chain carries TRBV10-1 and TRBJ2-1; maybe TRBD2 (6 bases). V was shortened by 7 bases and J by 10 bases, with 17 bases between the two germline ends. The CDR3 contains 13 residues. CDR1 and CDR2 (germline): WNHNN, SYGVQD (reference sequence). DNA of the CDR3: TGCGCCAGCACCCCGTCCGCTGGAGGGGAGCAGTTCTTC. Its translation is CASTPSAGGEQFF.

The rearrangement joins TRBV3-1 (or the pseudogene TRBV3-2) to TRBJ2-7, with TRBD2 identical over 7 bases. The junction had 24 bases not matched to a gene; V was cut back by 8 bases and J by 5 bases. The CDR3 sequence is 18 residues long. Germline V gives CDR1 LGHDT, CDR2 YNNKEL (reference sequence). The CDR3 is CASSLATPTSAAPHEQYF. The CDR3 DNA follows: TGTGCCAGCTCCCTAGCGACCCCTACTAGCGCCGCTCCCCACGAGCAGTACTTC.

The chain carries TRBV27 and TRBJ2-5, with a possible D match to TRBD2 (6 bases). Trimming removed 6 bases from V and 5 bases from J, with 10 bases in between. Per the germline V gene, CDR1 is MNHEY and CDR2 is SMNVEV (reference sequence). The CDR3 is 12 residues long. CDR3 in DNA: TGTGCCAGCAGCCCGGAGGGGGAGACCCAGTACTTC. Translated: CASSPEGETQYF.

V is TRBV5-1 and J is TRBJ2-6; 11 bases match TRBD2. CDR1 SGHRS and CDR2 YFSETQ come from the germline V gene. J lost 0 bases, V lost 1 base, and 6 bases had no gene match. This CDR3 has 19 amino acids. This chain's CDR3 is CASSLLAGGGSSGANVLTF. Here the CDR3 DNA reads TGCGCCAGCAGCTTGCTAGCGGGAGGAGGAAGCTCTGGGGCCAACGTCCTGACTTTC.

The chain employs TRBV7-6 and TRBJ1-1, with D tentatively TRBD1 (6 bases). The CDR3 has 15 amino acids. Trimming shortened V by 6 bases and J by 1 base, and 15 bases separated the two germline ends. CDR1 SGHVS and CDR2 FNYEAQ come from the germline V gene. The CDR3 DNA is TGTGCCAGCAGACCTTGGACAGCCTCGAACACTGAAGCTTTCTTT. Translating gives CASRPWTASNTEAFF.

This clone was observed a handful of times. V is TRBV6-9 and J is TRBJ1-1; no clear D gene. The CDR3 is 12 residues long. CDR1 is MNHGY and CDR2 is SVAAGI in the germline V gene. V dropped 4 bases and J dropped 2 bases, with 5 bases sitting between them. CDR3 residues: CASSLVNTEAFF. The DNA of the CDR3 is TGTGCCAGCAGTTTAGTTAACACTGAAGCTTTCTTT.

The V call is TRBV9, the J call TRBJ1-3; no clear D. Trimming removed 0 bases at V and 0 bases at J, with 13 bases between. Germline CDR1 is SGDLS and CDR2 is YYNGEE. The CDR3 spans 17 residues. For the CDR3, the DNA is TGTGCCAGCAGCGTAGTAGTCGCCAGGATCTCTGGAAACACCATATATTTT. Protein: CASSVVVARISGNTIYF.

This chain links TRBV6-2 or TRBV6-3 with TRBJ1-1; D not certain. The V end was cut by 0 bases, the J end by 3 bases, with 8 bases between. CDR1 and CDR2 (germline): MNHEY, SVGEGT. The CDR3 loop spans 14 amino acids. The CDR3 region is CASSYSSGDTEAFF. CDR3 DNA: TGTGCCAGCAGTTACTCGAGCGGAGACACTGAAGCTTTCTTT.

The V call is TRBV6-1, the J call TRBJ1-4, with D maybe TRBD1 (6 bases). The CDR3 length is 15 residues. Trimming cost V 3 bases and J 8 bases, with 16 bases left between them. Germline lookup yields CDR1 MNHNS and CDR2 SASEGT. This chain's CDR3 is CASSEATGIGEKLFF. The DNA for the CDR3 is TGTGCCAGCAGTGAGGCCACAGGGATTGGAGAAAAACTGTTTTTT.

This rearrangement joins TRBV19 to TRBJ2-1; D is possibly TRBD2 (5 bases). V gave up 6 bases and J gave up 7 bases, with 19 bases separating them. Looked up from germline, CDR1 is LNHDA and CDR2 is SQIVND (reference sequence). The CDR3 totals 15 residues. The CDR3 nucleotides are TGTGCCAGTAGAGAAGGGAGCGGCTCAAAGAATGAGCAGTTCTTC. Amino acid sequence: CASREGSGSKNEQFF.

The chain combines TRBV18 with TRBJ2-1; D is unresolved. The CDR3 consists of 15 residues. The germline V gene encodes CDR1 KGHSH and CDR2 LQKENI. V gave up 4 bases and J gave up 5 bases, with 15 bases separating them. The CDR3 is CASSLRTPRHNEQFF. The CDR3 DNA reads as TGTGCCAGCTCACTGCGTACTCCTAGACACAATGAGCAGTTCTTC.

The chain has TRBV11-3 and TRBJ2-7; D might be TRBD1 (6 bases). V was cut by 10 bases and J by 2 bases, with 12 bases left in between. Per germline, CDR1 SGHNT and CDR2 YENEEA. The CDR3 runs to 12 residues. In DNA, the CDR3 is TGTGCCAATGCGACAGGCCCCTACGAGCAGTACTTC. Translated, it gives CANATGPYEQYF.

In DNA, the CDR3 is TGTGCCAGCAGGCGGGTCAGCACAGATACGCAGTATTTT. It is translated as CASRRVSTDTQYF. This chain joins TRBV6-5 and TRBJ2-3, with TRBD2 as a possible D gene (5 bases). There are 13 residues in the CDR3. CDR1 is MNHEY and CDR2 is SVGAGI in the germline V gene. Trimming took off 6 bases at V and 0 bases at J, with 7 bases between the two ends.

The rearrangement links TRBV5-8 to TRBJ2-1, with TRBD2 identical over 13 bases. The CDR3 contains 15 residues. Trimming took 4 bases from V and 6 from J; bases not matched to a gene: 4. The germline gives CDR1 SGHTS, CDR2 YDEGEE. Here the CDR3 reads CASSLGLAGTNEQFF. CDR3 coding DNA: TGTGCCAGCAGCCTGGGACTAGCGGGGACCAATGAGCAGTTCTTC.

The rearrangement uses TRBV14 and TRBJ2-3, with a tentative D call TRBD1 (5 bases). This CDR3 contains 15 residues. V was clipped by 3 bases and J by 0 bases, with 10 bases between them. The germline CDR1 and CDR2 sequences are SGHDN and FVKESK. CDR3 nucleotides: TGTGCCAGCAGCCATGGACACATCAGCACAGATACGCAGTATTTT. Translation: CASSHGHISTDTQYF.

V is TRBV6-5 and J is TRBJ2-2; D is perhaps TRBD1 (5 bases). The ends were cut back, 8 bases at V and 2 bases at J, with 12 bases in the middle. Germline V gene lookup returns CDR1 MNHEY and CDR2 SVGAGI. The CDR3 length is 14 residues. Written as DNA, the CDR3 is TGTGCCAGCGACCGCCAGGGAAACACCGGGGAGCTGTTTTTT. This sequence encodes CASDRQGNTGELFF.

The J gene is TRBJ2-7, the V gene TRBV3-1 (or the pseudogene TRBV3-2); the match to TRBD1 covers 7 bases. CDR1 and CDR2 from the germline V gene are LGHDT and YNNKEL (reference sequence). The CDR3 contains 15 residues. Trimming at V came to 3 bases and at J to 0 bases, leaving 5 bases not matched to a gene. The CDR3 nucleotides are TGTGCCAGCAGCCAGAACAGGGGCTTCTCCTACGAGCAGTACTTC. This encodes CASSQNRGFSYEQYF.

The V call is TRBV19, the J call TRBJ2-7; D might be TRBD1 (6 bases). Trimming took off 9 bases at V and 6 bases at J, with 12 bases between the two ends. Germline V gene lookup returns CDR1 LNHDA and CDR2 SQIVND (reference sequence). The CDR3 loop spans 11 amino acids. The CDR3 spells CASGQGSEQYF. DNA of the CDR3: TGTGCCAGCGGTCAGGGGAGCGAGCAGTACTTC.

The CDR3 here is CASSSINQPQHF. DNA of the CDR3: TGTGCCAGCAGTTCAATCAATCAGCCCCAGCATTTT. The chain combines TRBV27 with TRBJ1-5; D unclear. The CDR3 spans 12 residues. Germline V lookup: CDR1 MNHEY, CDR2 SMNVEV (reference sequence). V was cut by 4 bases and J by 3 bases, with 4 bases left in between.

A single count supports this clone. The chain employs TRBV5-6 and TRBJ2-2, with D possibly matching TRBD2 (5 bases). With 2 bases removed from V and 1 base from J, the gap between germline ends came to 15 bases. The CDR3 totals 17 residues. Germline values: CDR1 SGHDT, CDR2 YYEEEE. CDR3 coding DNA: TGTGCCAGCAGCTTCTCACCGGTTGCGGGGAACACCGGGGAGCTGTTTTTT. Translating it yields CASSFSPVAGNTGELFF. Full variable domain (remainder filled in from reference TRBV5-6 and TRBJ2-2): DAGVTQSPTHLIKTRGQQVTLRCSPKSGHDTVSWYQQALGQGPQFIFQYYEEEERQRGNFPDRFSGHQFPNYSSELNVNALLLGDSALYLCASSFSPVAGNTGELFFGEGSRLTVL.

This chain connects TRBV30 to TRBJ2-1, with TRBD2 identical over 14 bases. The germline CDR1 and CDR2 sequences are GTSNPN and SVGIG (reference sequence). V trimming: 7 bases; J trimming: 8 bases; junction bases outside the gene matches: 4. The CDR3 contains 13 residues. Here the CDR3 DNA reads TGTGCCTCGGGACTAGCGGGAGTCTATGAGCAGTTCTTC. It is translated as CASGLAGVYEQFF. Full variable domain (missing parts from reference TRBV30 and TRBJ2-1): SQTIHQWPATLVQPVGSPLSLECTVEGTSNPNLYWYRQAAGRGLQLLFYSVGIGQISSEVPQNLSASRPQDRQFILSSKKLLLSDSGFYLCASGLAGVYEQFFGPGTRLTVL.

This chain connects TRBV11-2 to TRBJ1-6; 7 nucleotides agree with TRBD1. The germline CDR1 and CDR2 sequences are SGHAT and FQNNGV. This CDR3 is built from 15 residues. V dropped 0 bases and J dropped 10; count of bases not matched to a gene: 6. As DNA, the CDR3 is TGTGCCAGCAGCTTAGAGACAGGGAGGCTCTCACCCCTCCACTTT. This sequence encodes CASSLETGRLSPLHF.

The chain has TRBV28 and TRBJ1-3; no clear D. The CDR3 consists of 12 residues. Germline assignment: CDR1 MDHEN and CDR2 SYDVKM. V was pared by 5 bases and J by 3 bases, with 5 bases between. CDR3 nucleotide sequence: TGTGCCAGCAGTCCCAGTGGAAACACCATATATTTT. As protein: CASSPSGNTIYF.

The V and J genes are TRBV9 and TRBJ2-7; D uncertain. The CDR3 spans 14 residues. CDR1 and CDR2 (germline): SGDLS, YYNGEE. V was clipped by 4 bases and J by 3 bases, with 14 bases between them. This CDR3 is CASSPRQFVYEQYF. The CDR3 region has the DNA TGTGCCAGCAGCCCGAGACAATTTGTCTACGAGCAGTACTTC.

This clone was seen once. The chain has TRBV30 and TRBJ2-1, with 8 bases that match TRBD1. Per germline, CDR1 GTSNPN and CDR2 SVGIG (reference sequence). Trimming at V came to 2 bases and at J to 4 bases, leaving 4 bases not matched to a gene. This CDR3 region has 14 residues. The CDR3 DNA follows: TGTGCCTGGAGTACCCGACAGGGGTACAATGAGCAGTTCTTC. Translating it yields CAWSTRQGYNEQFF.

The rearrangement links TRBV10-2 to TRBJ2-7, with 10 positions matching TRBD2. The junction had 8 bases not matched to a gene; V was cut back by 7 bases and J by 5 bases. In germline, CDR1 is WSHSY, CDR2 SAAADI. The CDR3 sequence is 14 residues long. The CDR3 sequence: CASTPSGSFHEQYF. The CDR3 DNA reads as TGCGCCAGCACTCCTAGCGGGAGCTTCCACGAGCAGTACTTC.

The chain is built from TRBV19 and TRBJ2-3, with a weak D call TRBD2 (5 bases). Germline V gene sequence: CDR1 LNHDA, CDR2 SQIVND (reference sequence). V was shortened by 5 bases and J by 0 bases, with 18 bases between the two germline ends. The CDR3 runs 17 residues. CDR3 sequence: CASSSRHGVPSTDTQYF. The DNA for the CDR3 is TGTGCCAGTAGTTCCCGTCACGGGGTCCCTAGCACAGATACGCAGTATTTT.

V is TRBV9 and J is TRBJ2-1; possible D gene TRBD2, 6 bases. Trimming removed 0 bases at V and 2 bases at J, with 12 bases between. The CDR3 covers 16 residues. Germline V gene lookup returns CDR1 SGDLS and CDR2 YYNGEE. CDR3 protein: CASSVDDGGTYNEQFF. CDR3 nucleotides: TGTGCCAGCAGCGTAGATGATGGCGGGACCTACAATGAGCAGTTCTTC.